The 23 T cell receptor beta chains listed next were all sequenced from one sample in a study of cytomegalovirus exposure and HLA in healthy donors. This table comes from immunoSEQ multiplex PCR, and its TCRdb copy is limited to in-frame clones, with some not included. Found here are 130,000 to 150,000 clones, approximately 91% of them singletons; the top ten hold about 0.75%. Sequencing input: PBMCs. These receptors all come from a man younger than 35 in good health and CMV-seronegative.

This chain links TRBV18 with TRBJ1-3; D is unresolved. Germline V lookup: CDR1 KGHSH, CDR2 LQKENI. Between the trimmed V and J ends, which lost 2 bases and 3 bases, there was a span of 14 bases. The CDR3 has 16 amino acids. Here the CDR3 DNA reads TGTGCCAGCTCACCAGAAGGGCTCCGGGGTGGAAACACCATATATTTT. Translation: CASSPEGLRGGNTIYF.

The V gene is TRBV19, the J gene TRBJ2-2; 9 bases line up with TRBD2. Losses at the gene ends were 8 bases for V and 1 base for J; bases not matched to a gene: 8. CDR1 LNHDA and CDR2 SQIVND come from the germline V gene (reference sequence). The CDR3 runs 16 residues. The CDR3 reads CASSLGAGGNTGELFF. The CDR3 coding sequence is TGTGCCAGTTCGCTGGGAGCGGGGGGGAACACCGGGGAGCTGTTTTTT.

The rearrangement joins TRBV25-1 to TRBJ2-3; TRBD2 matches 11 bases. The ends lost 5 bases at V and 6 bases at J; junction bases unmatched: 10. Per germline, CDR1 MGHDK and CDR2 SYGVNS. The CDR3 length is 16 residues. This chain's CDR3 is CASSPRLAGGGDTQYF. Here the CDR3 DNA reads TGTGCCAGCAGTCCTCGCCTAGCGGGAGGCGGCGATACGCAGTATTTT.

The chain's CDR3 is CASSWGPQTGKNFYEQYV. The CDR3 nucleotides are TGTGCCAGCAGCTGGGGGCCCCAAACAGGGAAAAACTTCTACGAGCAGTACGTC. This sequence joins TRBV5-6 and TRBJ2-7; maybe TRBD1 (6 bases). V was cut by 3 bases and J by 3 bases, with 25 bases left in between. The CDR3 covers 18 residues. Germline V CDR1 and CDR2: SGHDT, YYEEEE.

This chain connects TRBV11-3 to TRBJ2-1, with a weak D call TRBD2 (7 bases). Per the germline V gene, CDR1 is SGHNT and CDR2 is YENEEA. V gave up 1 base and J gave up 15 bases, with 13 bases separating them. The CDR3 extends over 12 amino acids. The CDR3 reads CASSLGRGGPFF. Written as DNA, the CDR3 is TGTGCCAGCAGCTTAGGGAGGGGGGGTCCGTTCTTC.

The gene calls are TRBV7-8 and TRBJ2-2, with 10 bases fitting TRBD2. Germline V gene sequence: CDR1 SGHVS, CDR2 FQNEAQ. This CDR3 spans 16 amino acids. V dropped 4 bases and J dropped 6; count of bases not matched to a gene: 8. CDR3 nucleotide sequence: TGTGCCAGCAGCTCAAAAGGGACTAGCGTCCCCGGGGAGCTGTTTTTT. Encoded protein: CASSSKGTSVPGELFF.

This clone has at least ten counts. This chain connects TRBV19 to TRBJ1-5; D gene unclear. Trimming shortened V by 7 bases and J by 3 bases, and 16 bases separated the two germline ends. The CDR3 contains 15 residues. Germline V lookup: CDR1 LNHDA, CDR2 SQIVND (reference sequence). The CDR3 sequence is CASTRSGQFNQPQHF. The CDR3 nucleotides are TGTGCCAGTACGCGTTCGGGTCAGTTCAATCAGCCCCAGCATTTT.

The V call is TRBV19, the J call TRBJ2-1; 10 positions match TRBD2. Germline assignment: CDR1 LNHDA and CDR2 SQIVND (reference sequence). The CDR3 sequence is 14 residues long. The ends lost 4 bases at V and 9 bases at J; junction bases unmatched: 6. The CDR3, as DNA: TGTGCCAGTAGTAAGACTAGCGGGTGGGTTGAGCAGTTCTTC. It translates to CASSKTSGWVEQFF.

The CDR3 region has the DNA TGCGCCAGCAGCATGGGACTAGCCTACGAGCAGTACTTC. Its translation is CASSMGLAYEQYF. The V call is TRBV5-1, the J call TRBJ2-7, with 8 bases lining up with TRBD2. The V gene end was trimmed by 4 bases and the J gene end by 2 bases; junction bases not matched to a gene: 2. The CDR3 spans 13 residues. Per the germline V gene, CDR1 is SGHRS and CDR2 is YFSETQ.

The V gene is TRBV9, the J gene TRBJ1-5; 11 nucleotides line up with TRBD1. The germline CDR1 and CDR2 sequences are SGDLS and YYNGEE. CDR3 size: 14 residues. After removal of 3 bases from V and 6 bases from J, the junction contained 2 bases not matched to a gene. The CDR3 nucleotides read TGTGCCAGCAGCGCCGGGACAGGGGGTCAGCCCCAGCATTTT. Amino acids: CASSAGTGGQPQHF. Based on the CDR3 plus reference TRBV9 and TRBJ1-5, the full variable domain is DSGVTQTPKHLITATGQRVTLRCSPRSGDLSVYWYQQSLDQGLQFLIQYYNGEERAKGNILERFSAQQFPDLHSELNLSSLELGDSALYFCASSAGTGGQPQHFGDGTRLSIL.

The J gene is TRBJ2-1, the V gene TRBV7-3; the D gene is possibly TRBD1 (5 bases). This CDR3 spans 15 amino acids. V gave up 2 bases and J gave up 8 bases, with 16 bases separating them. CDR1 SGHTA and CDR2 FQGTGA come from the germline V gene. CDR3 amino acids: CASSLSSGYVYEQFF. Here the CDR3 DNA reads TGTGCCAGCAGCTTATCGTCAGGGTATGTCTATGAGCAGTTCTTC.

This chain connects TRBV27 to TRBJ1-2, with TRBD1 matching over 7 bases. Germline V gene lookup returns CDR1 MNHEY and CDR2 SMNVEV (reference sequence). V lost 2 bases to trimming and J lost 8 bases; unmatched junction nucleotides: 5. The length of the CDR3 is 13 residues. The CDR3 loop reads CASSLDRAIGYTF. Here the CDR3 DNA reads TGTGCCAGCAGTTTAGACAGGGCCATAGGCTACACCTTC.

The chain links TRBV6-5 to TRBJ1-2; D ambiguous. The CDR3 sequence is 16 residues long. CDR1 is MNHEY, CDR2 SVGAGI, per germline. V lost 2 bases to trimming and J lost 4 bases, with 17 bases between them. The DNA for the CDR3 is TGTGCCAGCAGTTACCTCTGGGCAGGTGGGCCCTATGGCTACACCTTC. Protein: CASSYLWAGGPYGYTF.

The CDR3, as DNA: TGTGCCAGCAGACTAGCGGGAGGGCCCTACAATGAGCAGTTCTTC. Translation gives CASRLAGGPYNEQFF. The chain carries TRBV5-6 and TRBJ2-1; 13 bases are a match to TRBD2. The CDR3 is made up of 15 amino acids. V gave up 5 bases and J gave up 2 bases; unmatched junction bases: 1. The V gene's germline CDR1 is SGHDT and CDR2 YYEEEE.

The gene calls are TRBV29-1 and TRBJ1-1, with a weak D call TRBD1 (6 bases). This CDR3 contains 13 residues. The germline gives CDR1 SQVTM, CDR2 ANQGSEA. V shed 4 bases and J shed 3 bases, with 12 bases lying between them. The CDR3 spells CSVVFDRYTEAFF. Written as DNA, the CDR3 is TGCAGCGTTGTCTTCGACAGGTACACTGAAGCTTTCTTT. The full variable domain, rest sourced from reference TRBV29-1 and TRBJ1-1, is SAVISQKPSRDICQRGTSLTIQCQVDSQVTMMFWYRQQPGQSLTLIATANQGSEATYESGFVIDKFPISRPNLTFSTLTVSNMSPEDSSIYLCSVVFDRYTEAFFGQGTRLTVV.

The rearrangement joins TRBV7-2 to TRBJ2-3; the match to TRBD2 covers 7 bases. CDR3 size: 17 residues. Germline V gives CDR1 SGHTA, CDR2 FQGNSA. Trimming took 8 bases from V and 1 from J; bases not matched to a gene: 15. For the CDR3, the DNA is TGTGCCAGCGGAATACGACGAGCGGGAACAGGCACAGATACGCAGTATTTT. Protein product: CASGIRRAGTGTDTQYF. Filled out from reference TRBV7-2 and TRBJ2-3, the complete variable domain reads GAGVSQSPSNKVTEKGKDVELRCDPISGHTALYWYRQSLGQGLEFLIYFQGNSAPDKSGLPSDRFSAERTGGSVSTLTIQRTQQEDSAVYLCASGIRRAGTGTDTQYFGPGTRLTVL.

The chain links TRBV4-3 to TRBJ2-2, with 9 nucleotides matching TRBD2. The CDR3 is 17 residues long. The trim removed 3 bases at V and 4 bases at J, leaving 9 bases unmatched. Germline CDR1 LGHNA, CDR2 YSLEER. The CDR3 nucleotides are TGCGCCAGCAGCCAGTCCCCCCTAGCGGGAACCACCGGGGAGCTGTTTTTT. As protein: CASSQSPLAGTTGELFF.

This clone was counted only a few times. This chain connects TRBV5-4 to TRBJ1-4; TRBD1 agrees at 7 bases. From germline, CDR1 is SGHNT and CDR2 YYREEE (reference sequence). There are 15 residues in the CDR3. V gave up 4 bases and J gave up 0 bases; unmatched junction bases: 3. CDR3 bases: TGTGCCAGCAGCGCCGACAGGGCAACTAATGAAAAACTGTTTTTT. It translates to CASSADRATNEKLFF.

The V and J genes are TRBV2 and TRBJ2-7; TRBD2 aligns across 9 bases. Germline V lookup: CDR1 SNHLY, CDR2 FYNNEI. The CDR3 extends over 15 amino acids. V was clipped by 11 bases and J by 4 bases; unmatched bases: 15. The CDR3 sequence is CASAPAGGTLYEQYV. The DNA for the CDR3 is TGTGCCTCAGCCCCGGCGGGAGGGACCCTATACGAGCAGTACGTC.

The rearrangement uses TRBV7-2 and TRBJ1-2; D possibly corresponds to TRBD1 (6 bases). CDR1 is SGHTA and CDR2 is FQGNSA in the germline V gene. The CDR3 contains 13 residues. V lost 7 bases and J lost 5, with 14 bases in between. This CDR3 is CASTPVQGYGYTF. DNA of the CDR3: TGTGCCAGCACCCCCGTCCAGGGGTATGGCTACACCTTC. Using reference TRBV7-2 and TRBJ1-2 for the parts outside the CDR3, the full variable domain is GAGVSQSPSNKVTEKGKDVELRCDPISGHTALYWYRQSLGQGLEFLIYFQGNSAPDKSGLPSDRFSAERTGGSVSTLTIQRTQQEDSAVYLCASTPVQGYGYTFGSGTRLTVV.

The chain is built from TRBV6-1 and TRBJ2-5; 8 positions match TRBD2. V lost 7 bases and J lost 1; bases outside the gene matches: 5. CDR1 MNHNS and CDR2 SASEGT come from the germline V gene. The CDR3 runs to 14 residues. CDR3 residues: CASTVGLAQETQYF. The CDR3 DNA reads TGTGCCAGCACCGTCGGACTAGCCCAAGAGACCCAGTACTTC.

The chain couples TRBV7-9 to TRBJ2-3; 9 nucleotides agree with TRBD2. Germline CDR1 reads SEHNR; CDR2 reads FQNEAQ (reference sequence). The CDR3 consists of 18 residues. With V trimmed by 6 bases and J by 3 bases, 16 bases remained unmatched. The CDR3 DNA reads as TGTGCCAGCAGTCCCGCTCGCGTCACTAGCGGGTTGACAGATACGCAGTATTTT. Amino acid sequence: CASSPARVTSGLTDTQYF.

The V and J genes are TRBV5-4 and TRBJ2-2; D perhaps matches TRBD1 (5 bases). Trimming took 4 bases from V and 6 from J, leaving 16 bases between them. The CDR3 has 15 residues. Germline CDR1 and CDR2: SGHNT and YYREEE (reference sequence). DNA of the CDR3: TGTGCCAGCAGCGCCGACCCCCTAGGGGCCGGGGAGCTGTTTTTT. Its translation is CASSADPLGAGELFF.